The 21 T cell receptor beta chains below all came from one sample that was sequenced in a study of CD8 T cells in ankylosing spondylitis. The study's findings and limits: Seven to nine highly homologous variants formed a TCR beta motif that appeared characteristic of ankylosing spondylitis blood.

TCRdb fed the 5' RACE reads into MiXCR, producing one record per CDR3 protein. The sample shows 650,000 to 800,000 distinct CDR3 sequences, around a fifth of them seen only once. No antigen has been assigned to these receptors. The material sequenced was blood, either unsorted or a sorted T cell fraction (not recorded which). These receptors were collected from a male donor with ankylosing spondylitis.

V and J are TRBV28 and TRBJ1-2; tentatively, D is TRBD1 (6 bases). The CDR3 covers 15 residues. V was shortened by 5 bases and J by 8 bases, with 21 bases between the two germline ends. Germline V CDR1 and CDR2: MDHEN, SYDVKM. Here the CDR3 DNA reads TGTGCCAGCAGTCTACAGTTAGGGACATGGGGAGGCTACACCTTC. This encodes CASSLQLGTWGGYTF.

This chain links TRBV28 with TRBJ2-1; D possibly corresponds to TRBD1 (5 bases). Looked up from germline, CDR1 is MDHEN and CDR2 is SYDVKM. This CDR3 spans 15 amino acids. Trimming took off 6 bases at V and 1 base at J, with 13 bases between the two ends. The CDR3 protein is CASSSDSWSYNEQFF. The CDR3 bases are TGTGCCAGCAGCTCTGACAGCTGGTCCTACAATGAGCAGTTCTTC.

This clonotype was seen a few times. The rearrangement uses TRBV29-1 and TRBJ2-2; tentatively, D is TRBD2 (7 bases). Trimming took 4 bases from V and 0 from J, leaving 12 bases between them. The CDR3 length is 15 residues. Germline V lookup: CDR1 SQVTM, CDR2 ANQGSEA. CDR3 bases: TGCAGCGTTGTGGCGGGGGCCTCGAACACCGGGGAGCTGTTTTTT. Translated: CSVVAGASNTGELFF.

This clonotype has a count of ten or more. CDR3 region: CASSLDWTGLSNEQYF. In DNA form, the CDR3 reads TGCGCCAGCAGCTTGGATTGGACAGGGCTGTCGAACGAGCAGTACTTC. The chain joins TRBV5-1 to TRBJ2-7; 8 bases match TRBD1. V was pared by 0 bases and J by 5 bases, with 10 bases of the junction left unmatched. The CDR3 contains 16 residues. Germline V gives CDR1 SGHRS, CDR2 YFSETQ.

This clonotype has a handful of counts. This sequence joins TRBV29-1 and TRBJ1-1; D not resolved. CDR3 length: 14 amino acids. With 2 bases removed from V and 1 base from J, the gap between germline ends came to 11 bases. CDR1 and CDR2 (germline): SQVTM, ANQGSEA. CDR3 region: CSVELSDWNTEAFF. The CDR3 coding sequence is TGCAGCGTTGAATTATCAGATTGGAACACTGAAGCTTTCTTT.

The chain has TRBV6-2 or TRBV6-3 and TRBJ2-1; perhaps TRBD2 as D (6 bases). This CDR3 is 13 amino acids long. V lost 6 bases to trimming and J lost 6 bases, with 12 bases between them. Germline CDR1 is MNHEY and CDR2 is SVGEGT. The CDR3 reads CASSRDSLNEQFF. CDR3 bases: TGTGCCAGCAGCCGGGACTCTCTCAATGAGCAGTTCTTC.

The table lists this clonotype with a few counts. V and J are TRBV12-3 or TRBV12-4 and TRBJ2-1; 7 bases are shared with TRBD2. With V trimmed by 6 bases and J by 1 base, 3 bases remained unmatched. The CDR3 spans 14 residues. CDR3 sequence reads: CASRGGESYNEQFF. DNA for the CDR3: TGTGCCAGCAGGGGGGGGGAGTCCTACAATGAGCAGTTCTTC.

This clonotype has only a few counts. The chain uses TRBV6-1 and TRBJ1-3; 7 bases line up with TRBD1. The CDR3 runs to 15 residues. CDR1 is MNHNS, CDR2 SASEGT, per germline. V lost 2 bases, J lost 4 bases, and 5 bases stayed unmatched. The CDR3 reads CASSERQGPGNTIYF. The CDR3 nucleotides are TGTGCCAGCAGTGAACGACAGGGACCCGGAAACACCATATATTTT.

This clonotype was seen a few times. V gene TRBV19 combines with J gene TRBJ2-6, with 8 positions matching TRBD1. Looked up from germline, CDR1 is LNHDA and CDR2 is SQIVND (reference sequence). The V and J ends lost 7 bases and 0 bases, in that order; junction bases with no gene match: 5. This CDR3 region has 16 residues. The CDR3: CASKTGASSGANVLTF. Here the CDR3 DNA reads TGTGCCAGTAAGACAGGGGCCAGCTCTGGGGCCAACGTCCTGACTTTC.

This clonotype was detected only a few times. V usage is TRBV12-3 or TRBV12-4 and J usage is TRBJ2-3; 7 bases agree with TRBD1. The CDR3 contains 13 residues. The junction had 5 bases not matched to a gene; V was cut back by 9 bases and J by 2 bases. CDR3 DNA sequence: TGTGCCAGTCGGGACAGCCCCACAGATACGCAGTATTTT. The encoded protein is CASRDSPTDTQYF.

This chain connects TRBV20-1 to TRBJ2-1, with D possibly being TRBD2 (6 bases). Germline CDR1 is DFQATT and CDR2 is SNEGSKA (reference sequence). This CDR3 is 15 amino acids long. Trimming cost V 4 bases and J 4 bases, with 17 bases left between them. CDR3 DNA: TGCAGTGCTACCTCCGGGACTCAATTTTACAATGAGCAGTTCTTC. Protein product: CSATSGTQFYNEQFF.

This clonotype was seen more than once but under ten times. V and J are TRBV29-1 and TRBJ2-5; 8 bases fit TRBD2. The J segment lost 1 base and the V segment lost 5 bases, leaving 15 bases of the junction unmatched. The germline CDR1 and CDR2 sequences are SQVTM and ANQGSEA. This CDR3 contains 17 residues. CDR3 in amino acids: CSVRTPTGTRVQETQYF. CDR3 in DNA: TGCAGCGTTCGCACCCCAACCGGGACTAGAGTCCAAGAGACCCAGTACTTC.

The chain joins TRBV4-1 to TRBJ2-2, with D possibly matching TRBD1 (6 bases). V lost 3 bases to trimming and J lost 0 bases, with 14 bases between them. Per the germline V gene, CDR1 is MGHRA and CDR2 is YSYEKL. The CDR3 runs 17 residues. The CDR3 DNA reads TGCGCCAGCAGCCACGTACCGGGACACTCGAACACCGGGGAGCTGTTTTTT. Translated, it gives CASSHVPGHSNTGELFF.

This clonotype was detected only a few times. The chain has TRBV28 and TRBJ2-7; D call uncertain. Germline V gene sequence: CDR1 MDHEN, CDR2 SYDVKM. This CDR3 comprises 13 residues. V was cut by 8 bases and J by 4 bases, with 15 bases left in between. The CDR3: CASFSPMGYEQYF. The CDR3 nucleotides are TGTGCCAGCTTTTCACCTATGGGATACGAGCAGTACTTC.

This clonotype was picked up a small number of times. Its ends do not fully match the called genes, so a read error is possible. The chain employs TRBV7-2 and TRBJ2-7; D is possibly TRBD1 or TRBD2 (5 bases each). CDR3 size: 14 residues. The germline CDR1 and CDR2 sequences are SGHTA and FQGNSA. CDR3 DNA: TGTGCCAGCAGCTTAGGAAAATTCCCGGGACCGGTCCTCTTC. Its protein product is CASSLGKFPGPVLF.

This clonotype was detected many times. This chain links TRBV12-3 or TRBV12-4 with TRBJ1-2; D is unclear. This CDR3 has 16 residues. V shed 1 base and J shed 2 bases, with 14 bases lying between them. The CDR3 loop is CASSLVGGQQNYGYTF. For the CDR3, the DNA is TGTGCCAGCAGTTTAGTAGGAGGGCAGCAGAACTATGGCTACACCTTC.

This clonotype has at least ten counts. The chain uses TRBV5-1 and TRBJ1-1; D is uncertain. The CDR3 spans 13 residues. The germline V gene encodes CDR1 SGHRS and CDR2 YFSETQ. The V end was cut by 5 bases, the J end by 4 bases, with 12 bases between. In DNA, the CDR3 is TGCGCCAGCAGACCCCCCTCGGGCACTGAAGCTTTCTTT. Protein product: CASRPPSGTEAFF.

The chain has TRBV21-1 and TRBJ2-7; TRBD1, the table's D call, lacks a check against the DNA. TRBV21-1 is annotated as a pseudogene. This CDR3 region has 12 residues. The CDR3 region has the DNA TGTGCCAACCCGGAGACCTCCTACGAGCAGTACTTC. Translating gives CANPETSYEQYF.

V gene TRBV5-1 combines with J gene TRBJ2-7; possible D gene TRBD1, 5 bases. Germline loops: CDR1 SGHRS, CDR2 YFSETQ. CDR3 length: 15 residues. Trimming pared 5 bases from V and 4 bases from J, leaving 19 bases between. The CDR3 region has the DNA TGCGCCAGCAGTGAAAGACAGCTTATGGGGTACGAGCAGTACTTC. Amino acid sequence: CASSERQLMGYEQYF.

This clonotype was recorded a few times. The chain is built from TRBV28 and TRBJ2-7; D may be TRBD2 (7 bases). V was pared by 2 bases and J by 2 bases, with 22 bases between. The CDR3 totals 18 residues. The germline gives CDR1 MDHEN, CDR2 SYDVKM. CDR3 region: CASSLRGGIGSSPYEQYF. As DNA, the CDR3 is TGTGCCAGCAGTTTAAGGGGGGGGATCGGTTCCTCGCCCTACGAGCAGTACTTC.

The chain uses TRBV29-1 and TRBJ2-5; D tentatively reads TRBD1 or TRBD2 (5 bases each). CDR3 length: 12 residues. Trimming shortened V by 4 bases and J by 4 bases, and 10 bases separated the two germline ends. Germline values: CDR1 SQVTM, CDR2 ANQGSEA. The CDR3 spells CSVVSGGETQYF. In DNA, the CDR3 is TGCAGCGTTGTCAGTGGGGGAGAGACCCAGTACTTC.